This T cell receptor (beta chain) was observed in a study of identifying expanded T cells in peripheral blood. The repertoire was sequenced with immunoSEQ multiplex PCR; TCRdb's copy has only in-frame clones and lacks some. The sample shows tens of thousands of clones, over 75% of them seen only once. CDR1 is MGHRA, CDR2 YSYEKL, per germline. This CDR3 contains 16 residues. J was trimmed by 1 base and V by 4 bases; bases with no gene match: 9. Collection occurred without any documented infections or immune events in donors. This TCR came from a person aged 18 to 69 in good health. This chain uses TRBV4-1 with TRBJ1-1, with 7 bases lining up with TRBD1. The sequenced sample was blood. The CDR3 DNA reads TGCGCCAGCAGCCGGGACAGTGGACTAGGGAACACTGAAGCTTTCTTT. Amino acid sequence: CASSRDSGLGNTEAFF.